The entry that follows covers one T cell receptor (beta chain) sequence. Its target is unknown. The data derive from a study of blood T cells in healthy people across ages. General study results and limits: The study found more naive CD4+ cells and higher diversity in long-lived than aged donors. Bulk PBMC profiling left naive and antigen-experienced comparisons inconclusive.

A J-beta primer mix and a sample-barcoded 5' primer were used in a second PCR of about 7 to 12 cycles. TCRdb reprocessed the 5' RACE reads via MiXCR and lists one record per CDR3 protein. The sample holds about 1.4 million distinct CDR3 sequences, around 59% seen once. Germline V lookup: CDR1 LGHNA, CDR2 YSLEER. Trimming pared 3 bases from V and 6 bases from J, leaving 11 bases between. This CDR3 region has 13 residues. Isolation recovered at least 6.5 million PBMCs from every sample. This chain connects TRBV4-3 to TRBJ1-2, with no clear D. This sequence was found in a man between 18 and 35 years old in good health. Sample: blood. Here the CDR3 DNA reads TGCGCCAGCAGCCAGGGCCCACCCGATGGCTACACCTTC. Protein sequence: CASSQGPPDGYTF.